The T cell receptor beta chain under discussion was sequenced for a study of T cell changes during pregnancy in multiple sclerosis. Generated by immunoSEQ multiplex PCR, the TCRdb table keeps only in-frame clones and is missing some. Of tens of thousands of clones in the sample, 88% were seen once. V dropped 4 bases and J dropped 1 base, with 10 bases sitting between them. The CDR3 sequence is 15 residues long. Germline lookup yields CDR1 LNHDA and CDR2 SQIVND (reference sequence). The source of this sequence is a female donor with multiple sclerosis, enrolled in a pregnancy study. This chain connects TRBV19 to TRBJ2-2; no reliable D call. Specimen: peripheral blood, collected in the first trimester of pregnancy. CDR3: CASSRLPGNTGELFF. The CDR3 nucleotides are TGTGCCAGTAGTAGGTTGCCGGGGAACACCGGGGAGCTGTTTTTT.